This TCR beta chain is from a study of blood T cell repertoires in COVID-19. TCRdb's copy holds only in-frame clones and misses some; the assay was immunoSEQ multiplex PCR. The profile shows roughly 100,000 clones, around 80% of them singletons. The receptor's source is a woman in her fifties or sixties with acute or convalescent COVID-19. The material sequenced was peripheral blood.

CDR3 DNA: TGTGCCAGCAGCTTAGCGGGGGCTTATAGCAATCAGCCCCAGCATTTT. The encoded protein is CASSLAGAYSNQPQHF. The chain couples TRBV7-6 to TRBJ1-5; D is possibly TRBD1 (6 bases). The V gene's germline CDR1 is SGHVS and CDR2 FNYEAQ. There are 16 residues in the CDR3. V gave up 0 bases and J gave up 0 bases, with 9 bases separating them.